These 27 T cell receptor beta chains were all obtained from the same sample, sequenced in a study of graft-versus-host responses after intestinal transplantation. TCRdb keeps only in-frame clones here, not all; method: immunoSEQ multiplex PCR. Among 30,000 to 50,000 clones, roughly 96% were seen once, and the ten largest hold about 0.22%. Their recognized antigens are unknown. Material: unstimulated CD8+ T cells sorted from spleen or lymph node cells, obtained before transplant. These receptors all stem from a human donor who was the organ donor for an intestinal transplant.

The chain employs TRBV15 and TRBJ1-5; possible D gene TRBD1, 6 bases. The CDR3 sequence is 15 residues long. Trimming removed 0 bases at V and 6 bases at J, with 12 bases between. The germline V gene has CDR1 LNHNV and CDR2 YYDKDF (reference sequence). CDR3 in DNA: TGTGCCACCAGCAGAGATCGGGGGGCGCTTCAGCCCCAGCATTTT. Amino acid sequence: CATSRDRGALQPQHF. The full variable domain, rest sourced from reference TRBV15 and TRBJ1-5, is DAMVIQNPRYQVTQFGKPVTLSCSQTLNHNVMYWYQQKSSQAPKLLFHYYDKDFNNEADTPDNFQSRRPNTSFCFLDIRSPGLGDTAMYLCATSRDRGALQPQHFGDGTRLSIL.

The chain couples TRBV10-3 to TRBJ2-5; the D gene is possibly TRBD2 (5 bases). The CDR3 extends over 13 amino acids. The germline V gene has CDR1 ENHRY and CDR2 SYGVKD. The V end lost 6 bases, the J end lost 5 bases, and 13 bases lay between the germline ends. CDR3: CAIRSPGKETQYF. In nucleotides, the CDR3 is TGTGCCATCAGATCGCCGGGAAAGGAGACCCAGTACTTC.

The gene calls are TRBV10-3 and TRBJ2-1, with D perhaps TRBD1 or TRBD2 (6 bases each). There are 18 residues in the CDR3. Per germline, CDR1 ENHRY and CDR2 SYGVKD. Trimming pared 4 bases from V and 6 bases from J, leaving 25 bases between. The CDR3 spells CAISGDMWGDPPVNEQFF. In DNA, the CDR3 is TGTGCCATCAGTGGGGACATGTGGGGGGACCCTCCAGTCAATGAGCAGTTCTTC.

This sequence joins TRBV19 and TRBJ1-1; D ambiguous. The germline V gene has CDR1 LNHDA and CDR2 SQIVND (reference sequence). Trimming took off 5 bases at V and 4 bases at J, with 14 bases between the two ends. The CDR3 has 14 amino acids. CDR3 in DNA: TGTGCCAGTAGTTTCCCGGGTTCAATCACTGAAGCTTTCTTT. Translating it yields CASSFPGSITEAFF. The variable domain in full, completed from reference TRBV19 and TRBJ1-1, reads DGGITQSPKYLFRKEGQNVTLSCEQNLNHDAMYWYRQDPGQGLRLIYYSQIVNDFQKGDIAEGYSVSREKKESFPLTVTSAQKNPTAFYLCASSFPGSITEAFFGQGTRLTVV.

V and J are TRBV7-9 and TRBJ1-2; TRBD1 aligns across 8 bases. CDR1 is SEHNR and CDR2 is FQNEAQ in the germline V gene (reference sequence). After removal of 0 bases from V and 6 bases from J, the junction contained 9 bases not matched to a gene. This CDR3 spans 16 amino acids. Here the CDR3 DNA reads TGTGCCAGCAGCTTAGCCTATAAGGACAGGGAGCATGGCTACACCTTC. This translates into CASSLAYKDREHGYTF.

The chain couples TRBV28 to TRBJ2-5; TRBD2 might be the D (7 bases). Germline CDR1 reads MDHEN; CDR2 reads SYDVKM. The CDR3 is 19 residues long. Trimming shortened V by 5 bases and J by 1 base, and 26 bases separated the two germline ends. CDR3 nucleotide sequence: TGTGCCAGCAGTGTACCTCCAGGCGGGGGACACAAATTCCAAGAGACCCAGTACTTC. Residues: CASSVPPGGGHKFQETQYF.

This clone came up a few times. The chain joins TRBV7-8 to TRBJ2-7, with unresolved D. CDR3 length: 15 amino acids. V lost 1 base to trimming and J lost 3 bases, with 13 bases between them. Per the germline V gene, CDR1 is SGHVS and CDR2 is FQNEAQ. CDR3 residues: CASSLGAIGRYEQYF. CDR3 in DNA: TGTGCCAGCAGCTTAGGGGCAATAGGCCGCTACGAGCAGTACTTC.

The J gene is TRBJ2-2, the V gene TRBV10-2; either TRBD1 or TRBD2 may fit D (6 bases each). Germline V gene lookup returns CDR1 WSHSY and CDR2 SAAADI. V shed 1 base and J shed 7 bases, with 13 bases lying between them. The CDR3 extends over 15 amino acids. The CDR3 loop reads CASSEYGGHLGELFF. The CDR3 DNA reads TGCGCCAGCAGTGAGTACGGGGGCCACCTCGGGGAGCTGTTTTTT.

This chain connects TRBV27 to TRBJ1-4; 7 bases map to TRBD1. The V gene end was trimmed by 7 bases and the J gene end by 6 bases; junction bases not matched to a gene: 8. Germline CDR1 MNHEY, CDR2 SMNVEV (reference sequence). CDR3 length: 14 residues. The CDR3 sequence is CASKGAGGYEKLFF. The DNA for the CDR3 is TGTGCCAGCAAGGGGGCAGGGGGATATGAAAAACTGTTTTTT.

The CDR3 sequence: CASKGRWPDRSSYEQYF. Written as DNA, the CDR3 is TGCGCCAGCAAAGGTAGGTGGCCGGACAGGAGCTCCTACGAGCAGTACTTC. The V gene is TRBV23-1, the J gene TRBJ2-5, with 7 bases aligning to TRBD1. Judging by the DNA end, TRBJ2-7 fits better; the J call may be wrong. TRBV23-1 has ORF status, its function being uncertain. The CDR3 is 17 residues long.

The chain uses TRBV15 and TRBJ1-4; no definite D call. With 3 bases removed from V and 4 bases from J, the gap between germline ends came to 12 bases. Germline loops: CDR1 LNHNV, CDR2 YYDKDF (reference sequence). The CDR3 covers 15 residues. The CDR3 spells CATSSSLGSNEKLFF. The CDR3 region has the DNA TGTGCCACCAGCAGTTCCCTGGGGAGTAATGAAAAACTGTTTTTT.

This clone was detected a few times. The chain has TRBV6-5 and TRBJ1-4; TRBD1 might be the D (6 bases). V lost 0 bases and J 2 bases, leaving 7 bases between the germline ends. The CDR3 consists of 15 residues. The germline V gene has CDR1 MNHEY and CDR2 SVGAGI. The DNA for the CDR3 is TGTGCCAGCAGTTACTCCACAGGGACTAATGAAAAACTGTTTTTT. Translated, it gives CASSYSTGTNEKLFF.

This clone was counted once. V gene TRBV4-3 combines with J gene TRBJ2-6; no clear D gene. CDR3 length: 20 residues. In germline, CDR1 is LGHNA, CDR2 YSLEER. Between the trimmed V and J ends, which lost 0 bases and 1 base, there was a span of 19 bases. CDR3 amino acids: CASSQDLGHGAWSGANVLTF. CDR3 DNA sequence: TGCGCCAGCAGCCAAGATCTCGGGCACGGTGCCTGGTCTGGGGCCAACGTCCTGACTTTC.

This rearrangement joins TRBV5-8 to TRBJ1-2; no clear D. V was cut by 2 bases and J by 5 bases, with 16 bases left in between. Germline CDR1 is SGHTS and CDR2 is YDEGEE. This CDR3 is 15 amino acids long. DNA for the CDR3: TGTGCCAGCAGCTTTGAAGAAAGCGGATTTTATGGCTACACCTTC. This translates into CASSFEESGFYGYTF.

The V and J genes are TRBV25-1 and TRBJ2-1; D may be TRBD1 (6 bases). This CDR3 region has 16 residues. Per the germline V gene, CDR1 is MGHDK and CDR2 is SYGVNS. Trimming cost V 4 bases and J 1 base, with 14 bases left between them. CDR3 amino acids: CASSGNRAGSYNEQFF. The CDR3 DNA sequence: TGTGCCAGCAGTGGAAACAGGGCTGGATCCTACAATGAGCAGTTCTTC.

The table lists this clone with a count of one. The rearrangement links TRBV7-9 to TRBJ2-3; D is uncertain. The germline V gene has CDR1 SEHNR and CDR2 FQNEAQ (reference sequence). V lost 1 base and J 0 bases, leaving 11 bases between the germline ends. CDR3 size: 16 residues. CDR3 sequence (DNA): TGTGCCAGCAGCTTAGGGACGTTCGCTAGCACAGATACGCAGTATTTT. Amino acids: CASSLGTFASTDTQYF.

CDR3 loop: CASSQEQGGQPQHF. DNA of the CDR3: TGCGCCAGCAGCCAAGAACAGGGGGGTCAGCCCCAGCATTTT. The V call is TRBV4-1, the J call TRBJ1-5; 8 bases align to TRBD1. Unmatched junction bases numbered 1, after V lost 0 bases and J lost 6 bases. Germline V gene sequence: CDR1 MGHRA, CDR2 YSYEKL. This CDR3 comprises 14 residues.

This sequence joins TRBV6-5 and TRBJ2-1; D unresolved. The CDR3 runs 15 residues. The V end lost 0 bases, the J end lost 2 bases, and 8 bases lay between the germline ends. CDR1 and CDR2 from the germline V gene are MNHEY and SVGAGI. The CDR3: CASSYSTDPYNEQFF. CDR3 nucleotides: TGTGCCAGCAGTTACTCGACCGATCCCTACAATGAGCAGTTCTTC.

This rearrangement joins TRBV15 to TRBJ2-7; 7 bases align to TRBD1. CDR3 length: 15 amino acids. Losses at the gene ends were 1 base for V and 2 bases for J; bases not matched to a gene: 5. From germline, CDR1 is LNHNV and CDR2 YYDKDF (reference sequence). This chain's CDR3 is CATSRAGTDTYEQYF. Written as DNA, the CDR3 is TGTGCCACCAGCAGAGCCGGGACAGATACCTACGAGCAGTACTTC.

This rearrangement joins TRBV4-3 to TRBJ1-1, with 7 bases lining up with TRBD1. CDR3 length: 15 amino acids. Trimming at V came to 3 bases and at J to 0 bases, leaving 4 bases not matched to a gene. CDR1 and CDR2 from the germline V gene are LGHNA and YSLEER. This CDR3 is CASSQTGFLNTEAFF. CDR3 nucleotides: TGCGCCAGCAGCCAGACAGGGTTTTTGAACACTGAAGCTTTCTTT.

The chain couples TRBV4-1 to TRBJ2-1; TRBD2 agrees at 15 bases. Per the germline V gene, CDR1 is MGHRA and CDR2 is YSYEKL. The CDR3 runs 16 residues. Trimming removed 3 bases from V and 8 bases from J; junction bases left unmatched: 5. The CDR3 sequence is CASSHPGLAGGDEQFF. The DNA for the CDR3 is TGCGCCAGCAGCCACCCAGGACTAGCGGGGGGGGATGAGCAGTTCTTC.

The J gene is TRBJ2-7, the V gene TRBV11-3; tentatively, D is TRBD1 or TRBD2 (5 bases each). The CDR3 sequence is 16 residues long. V was trimmed by 1 base and J by 0 bases, leaving 13 bases between them. Germline V gives CDR1 SGHNT, CDR2 YENEEA. CDR3 loop: CASSLAYRDPSYEQYF. CDR3 bases: TGTGCCAGCAGCTTAGCCTACCGGGACCCCTCCTACGAGCAGTACTTC. The full variable domain, in which reference TRBV11-3 and TRBJ2-7 provide the parts outside the CDR3, is EAGVVQSPRYKIIEKKQPVAFWCNPISGHNTLYWYLQNLGQGPELLIRYENEEAVDDSQLPKDRFSAERLKGVDSTLKIQPAELGDSAVYLCASSLAYRDPSYEQYFGPGTRLTVT.

The chain couples TRBV4-2 to TRBJ2-7; the D gene is possibly TRBD2 (7 bases). The CDR3 totals 16 residues. In germline, CDR1 is LGHNA, CDR2 YNFKEQ. The V and J ends lost 0 bases and 4 bases respectively, with 16 bases between them. For the CDR3, the DNA is TGTGCCAGCAGCCAAGATCTTGAGGGGGAGGGTTACGAGCAGTACTTC. It is translated as CASSQDLEGEGYEQYF.

This chain connects TRBV28 to TRBJ1-1; TRBD1 might be the D (5 bases). This CDR3 is built from 14 residues. Germline values: CDR1 MDHEN, CDR2 SYDVKM. The V gene lost 4 bases and the J gene lost 10 bases, with 19 bases spanning the gap. CDR3 nucleotide sequence: TGTGCCAGCAGTTCCTTTGGGGCGGCAGGTCTAGCTTTCTTT. Translating it yields CASSSFGAAGLAFF.

This chain uses TRBV30 with TRBJ1-5, with TRBD1 identical over 9 bases. V shed 5 bases and J 4 bases; nucleotides not matched to a gene: 6. The germline CDR1 and CDR2 sequences are GTSNPN and SVGIG (reference sequence). CDR3 length equals 14 residues. CDR3 protein: CAWAPGQGNQPQHF. CDR3 DNA sequence: TGTGCCTGGGCCCCGGGACAGGGTAATCAGCCCCAGCATTTT.

This clone was found once. The rearrangement joins TRBV20-1 to TRBJ1-1, with D unresolved. The germline CDR1 and CDR2 sequences are DFQATT and SNEGSKA (reference sequence). There are 11 residues in the CDR3. Trimming removed 2 bases from V and 5 bases from J, with 6 bases in between. The CDR3 DNA reads as TGCAGTGCTAGACGGACTACTGAAGCTTTCTTT. This sequence encodes CSARRTTEAFF.

Comments on this clone: Other DNA variants within this sample encode the same CDR3. The chain couples TRBV30 to TRBJ2-3, with D perhaps matching TRBD2 (7 bases). This CDR3 is built from 15 residues. The germline V gene has CDR1 GTSNPN and CDR2 SVGIG (reference sequence). The V end lost 0 bases, the J end lost 1 base, and 11 bases lay between the germline ends. CDR3 DNA: TGTGCCTGGAGTGTAGGGGGGGCCGGCACAGATACGCAGTATTTT. It yields the protein CAWSVGGAGTDTQYF.